Below, 5 T cell receptor beta chains from the same sample are listed, as sequenced in a study of T cell responses to AZD1222 COVID-19 vaccine. Data came from immunoSEQ multiplex PCR; TCRdb stores just in-frame clones and leaves some out. The sample includes about 120,000 clones, over 75% of them seen just once. Sequenced material: peripheral blood, taken on day 0 of AZD1222 vaccination. Source of these receptors: an adult in good health.

The chain uses TRBV2 and TRBJ2-7; D possibly corresponds to TRBD2 (5 bases). The V and J ends lost 8 bases and 12 bases respectively, with 14 bases between them. The CDR3 extends over 10 amino acids. Germline V gives CDR1 SNHLY, CDR2 FYNNEI. The CDR3 spells CASGVLDPYF. The CDR3 DNA sequence: TGTGCCAGCGGGGTACTAGACCCGTACTTC.

At least ten counts were recorded for this clone. The chain joins TRBV7-8 to TRBJ2-7; the match to TRBD1 covers 10 bases. V dropped 4 bases and J dropped 6; count of bases not matched to a gene: 12. In germline, CDR1 is SGHVS, CDR2 FQNEAQ. The CDR3 loop spans 16 amino acids. CDR3 nucleotide sequence: TGTGCCAGCAGCTCATTCCCGGGACAGGGGACCATCGAGCAGTACTTC. Translated: CASSSFPGQGTIEQYF.

The chain is built from TRBV5-4 and TRBJ2-7; 7 nucleotides agree with TRBD1. The CDR3 runs to 15 residues. Per the germline V gene, CDR1 is SGHNT and CDR2 is YYREEE (reference sequence). V lost 3 bases, J lost 4 bases, and 10 bases stayed unmatched. The CDR3 reads CASSSPGQKFYEQYF. The CDR3 DNA reads TGTGCCAGCAGCTCGCCGGGACAGAAATTTTACGAGCAGTACTTC.

The rearrangement links TRBV3-1 (or the pseudogene TRBV3-2) to TRBJ1-2; D uncertain. Trimming removed 4 bases at V and 10 bases at J, with 13 bases between. The CDR3 loop spans 12 amino acids. Per the germline V gene, CDR1 is LGHDT and CDR2 is YNNKEL (reference sequence). CDR3 in amino acids: CASSPNTASYTF. CDR3 DNA: TGTGCCAGCAGCCCGAACACAGCGTCCTACACCTTC.

This clone was found once. The chain employs TRBV25-1 and TRBJ1-3; TRBD1 aligns across 8 bases. The CDR3 runs to 14 residues. The V gene's germline CDR1 is MGHDK and CDR2 SYGVNS. The V gene end was trimmed by 5 bases and the J gene end by 2 bases; junction bases not matched to a gene: 2. The CDR3 DNA reads as TGTGCCAGCAGTAGACAGGGGACTGGAAACACCATATATTTT. It translates to CASSRQGTGNTIYF.